These T cell receptor beta chains were read from a single sample in a study of identical twins. MiXCR was run by TCRdb on the 5' RACE reads, yielding one entry per CDR3 protein. The data contain 1.5 million or so distinct CDR3 sequences, roughly a third of them seen just once; the ten biggest clones take up 0.25% to 0.3%. Sequencing input: cord blood. The receptors come from a newborn girl in good health. Each CDR3 is given with its conserved first and last residue. A D gene is named only where the DNA matches it firmly.

V	J	D	CDR3
TRBV11-2	TRBJ2-7	.	CASSLDSGAYEQYF
TRBV4-2	TRBJ2-7	TRBD1	CASSQFDRGSYEQYF
TRBV12-3/TRBV12-4	TRBJ2-7	TRBD2	CASSSRTSGKYEQYF
TRBV11-2	TRBJ1-2	.	CASSSSWRGGGYTF
TRBV7-2	TRBJ2-3	.	CASSLRLVSSTDTQYF
TRBV6-6	TRBJ2-5	TRBD2	CASSAGGASQETQYF
TRBV29-1	TRBJ1-5	TRBD1	CSVPGQGNQPQHF
TRBV18	TRBJ2-2	TRBD1	CASSPPGTANTGELFF
TRBV25-1	TRBJ2-1	TRBD1	CASRGTGGKRPSYNEQFF
TRBV15	TRBJ2-4	TRBD2	CATSREVQRGTLLAKNIQYF
TRBV29-1	TRBJ2-7	.	CSVGGQYF
TRBV5-1	TRBJ2-2	.	CASSLREANTGELFF
TRBV20-1	TRBJ2-1	TRBD2	CSAPGGLAGNGYEQFF
TRBV7-6	TRBJ2-3	.	CASNLGAGSTDTQYF
TRBV27	.	.	CASSLGISYNEQYF
TRBV4-2	.	TRBD2	CASSLSTSGGYYSYNEQYF
TRBV5-1	TRBJ2-7	.	CASSSDGPCEQYF
TRBV27	TRBJ2-1	.	CASSFRNRVRDEQFF
TRBV27	TRBJ1-4	.	CASSFISRASEKLFF
TRBV28	TRBJ2-3	TRBD2	CANRPSGRRPDTQYF
TRBV7-2	TRBJ2-1	.	CASSLAPLYEQFF
TRBV5-1	TRBJ1-2	.	CASSVSSFRKLYGYTF
TRBV7-2	.	TRBD2	CASSLRMGSGGAHEQYF
TRBV15	TRBJ1-2	.	CATSRDREYGYTF
TRBV7-2	TRBJ1-1	.	CASSRFGTIPNTEAFF
TRBV10-3	TRBJ1-2	TRBD1	CAISESGQGGKNGYTF
TRBV4-1	TRBJ2-1	TRBD1	CASSLRGQGGRNEQFF
TRBV20-1	TRBJ2-1	.	CSARSTGFYNEQFF
TRBV6-6	.	.	CASTHRTYEQYF
TRBV7-9	TRBJ1-1	TRBD1	CASSLARFGTGRVSTEAFF
TRBV29-1	TRBJ2-7	TRBD1	CSVRQGGSYEQYF